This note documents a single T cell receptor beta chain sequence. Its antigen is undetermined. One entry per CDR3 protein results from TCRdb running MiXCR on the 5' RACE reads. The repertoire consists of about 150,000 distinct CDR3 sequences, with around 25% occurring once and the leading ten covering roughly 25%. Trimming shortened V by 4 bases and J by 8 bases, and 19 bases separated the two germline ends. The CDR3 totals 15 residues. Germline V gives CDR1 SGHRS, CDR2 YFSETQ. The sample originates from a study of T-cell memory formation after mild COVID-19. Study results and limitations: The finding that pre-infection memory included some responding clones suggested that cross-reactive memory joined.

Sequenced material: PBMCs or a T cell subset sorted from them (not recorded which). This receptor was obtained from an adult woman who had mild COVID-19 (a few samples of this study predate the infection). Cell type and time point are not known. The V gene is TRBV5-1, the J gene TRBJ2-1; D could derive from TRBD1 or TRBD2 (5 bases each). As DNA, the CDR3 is TGCGCCAGCAGCAGTACCGAGGGGCAGGTCGATGAGCAGTTCTTC. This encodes CASSSTEGQVDEQFF.